The text below deals with one T cell receptor (beta chain). CDR3 length: 13 residues. The germline V gene encodes CDR1 SGHKS and CDR2 YYEKEE (reference sequence). V was pared by 1 base and J by 6 bases, with 10 bases between. The entry originates in a study of brain metastases from non-small cell lung cancer. Only in-frame clones appear in the TCRdb table, and some are missing; sequencing was by immunoSEQ multiplex PCR. This table has about 2,200 clones, around 84% appearing once. Input material: tumor-adjacent normal tissue. The receptor's source is a donor aged 40 or older with non-small cell lung cancer. V is TRBV5-5 and J is TRBJ1-1; D not certain. The CDR3 nucleotides are TGTGCCAGCAGCTTGACAAACTCCGCTGAAGCTTTCTTT. Amino acid sequence: CASSLTNSAEAFF.